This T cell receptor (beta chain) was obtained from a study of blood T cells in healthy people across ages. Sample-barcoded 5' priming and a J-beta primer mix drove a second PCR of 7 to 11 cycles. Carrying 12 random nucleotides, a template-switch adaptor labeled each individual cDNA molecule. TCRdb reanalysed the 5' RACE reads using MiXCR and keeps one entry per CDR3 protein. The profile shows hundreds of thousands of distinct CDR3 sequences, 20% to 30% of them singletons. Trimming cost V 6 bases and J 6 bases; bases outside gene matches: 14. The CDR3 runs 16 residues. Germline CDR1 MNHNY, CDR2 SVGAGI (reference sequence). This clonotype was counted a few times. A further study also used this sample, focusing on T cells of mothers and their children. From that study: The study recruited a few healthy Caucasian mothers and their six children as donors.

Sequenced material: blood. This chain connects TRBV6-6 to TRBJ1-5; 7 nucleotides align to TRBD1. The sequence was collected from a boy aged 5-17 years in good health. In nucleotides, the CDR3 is TGTGCCAGCAGACAGGACAGGATGGATTGGTCTCAGCCCCAGCATTTT. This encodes CASRQDRMDWSQPQHF.